The clone carrying this T cell receptor (beta chain) was recorded a few times. Its cognate antigen is unknown. The data belong to a study of cytomegalovirus exposure and HLA in healthy donors. Study-wide results and caveats: An analysis done earlier found most TCR beta V segments productive about 87% or about 30% of the time. The authors enumerated over 150 TCR beta chains as linked to cytomegalovirus.

Per the germline V gene, CDR1 is KGHSH and CDR2 is LQKENI. V trimming: 3 bases; J trimming: 1 base; junction bases outside the gene matches: 1. CDR3 size: 16 residues. Researchers ran the PCR with 60 Vbeta and 13 Jbeta primers. TCRdb's table, derived via immunoSEQ multiplex PCR, lists solely in-frame clones and lacks some. The data show about 140,000 clones, approximately 70% seen once. The genes are TRBV18 and TRBJ2-1; the match to TRBD2 covers 12 bases. Sequences were obtained from PBMCs. This TCR was sampled from a woman aged 25 to 39 in good health and CMV-seronegative. CDR3 nucleotides: TGTGCCAGCTCACCGGGACTAGCGGGTTCCTACAATGAGCAGTTCTTC. This translates into CASSPGLAGSYNEQFF.